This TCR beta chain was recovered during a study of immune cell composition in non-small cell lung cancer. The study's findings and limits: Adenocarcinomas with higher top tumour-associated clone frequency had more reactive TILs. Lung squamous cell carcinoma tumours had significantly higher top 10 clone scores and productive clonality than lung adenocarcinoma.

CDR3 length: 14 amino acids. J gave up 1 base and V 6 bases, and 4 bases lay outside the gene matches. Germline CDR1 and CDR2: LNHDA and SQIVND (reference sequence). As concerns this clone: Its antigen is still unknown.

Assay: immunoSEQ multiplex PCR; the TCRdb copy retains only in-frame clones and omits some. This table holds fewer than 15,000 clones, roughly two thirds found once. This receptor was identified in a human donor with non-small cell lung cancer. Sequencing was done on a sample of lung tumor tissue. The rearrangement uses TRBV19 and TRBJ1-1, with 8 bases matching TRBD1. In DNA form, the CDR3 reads TGTGCCAGTAGCTGGGGACAGGAGAACACTGAAGCTTTCTTT. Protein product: CASSWGQENTEAFF.